This TCR beta chain was sequenced in a study of technical replicates of blood from a few donors. The CDR3 is 13 amino acids. Germline loops: CDR1 SQVTM, CDR2 ANQGSEA. With 4 bases removed from V and 0 bases from J, the gap between germline ends came to 10 bases. Libraries were prepared by immunoSEQ multiplex PCR; TCRdb keeps only in-frame clonotypes and omits some of them. This sample carries under 85,000 clones, just under 95% of them seen once, and the ten largest clones take approximately 0.4%. The J gene is TRBJ2-7, the V gene TRBV29-1; D gene ambiguous. The receptor was derived from a human donor in good health. The sequenced material came from T cells isolated from PBMCs. The CDR3 DNA is TGCAGCGTTGGCGGCTCCGGCTCCTACGAGCAGTACTTC. Its protein product is CSVGGSGSYEQYF.